These 10 T cell receptor beta chains came from one sample sequenced in a study of CD8+ T cells in alopecia areata. Investigators isolated RNA and reverse transcribed it into cDNA to act as the sequencing template. Profiled with immunoSEQ multiplex PCR; TCRdb holds only in-frame clones, not every one. The repertoire holds some 170,000 clones, with 58% as singletons. This sample's treatment: oral pan-JAK inhibitor, 5-10 mg twice daily. The material sequenced was CD4+ T cells sorted from blood, taken at week 56, from a patient treated with tofacitinib. These TCRs come from a human donor with alopecia areata.

This chain joins TRBV30 and TRBJ2-3; no firm D call. The CDR3 is made up of 12 amino acids. CDR1 and CDR2 (germline): GTSNPN, SVGIG (reference sequence). Trimming took 2 bases from V and 2 from J, leaving 5 bases between them. DNA of the CDR3: TGTGCCTGGAGTCCTGCCACAGATACGCAGTATTTT. Encoded protein: CAWSPATDTQYF.

This chain joins TRBV5-1 and TRBJ2-7, with 7 bases identical to TRBD1. In germline, CDR1 is SGHRS, CDR2 YFSETQ. With 2 bases clipped from V and 5 bases from J, the junction kept 7 bases outside the gene matches. The CDR3 is 14 amino acids. The CDR3 DNA follows: TGCGCCAGCAGCTTACAACAGGGGCCGAACGAGCAGTACTTC. Its translation: CASSLQQGPNEQYF.

J is TRBJ2-5 and V is TRBV15; 7 nucleotides agree with TRBD2. CDR3 size: 15 residues. Germline CDR1 LNHNV, CDR2 YYDKDF (reference sequence). Trimming took 2 bases from V and 0 from J; bases not matched to a gene: 3. The chain's CDR3 is CATSRPRGDQETQYF. The DNA of the CDR3 is TGTGCCACCAGCAGACCTCGGGGGGACCAAGAGACCCAGTACTTC.

This clone turned up a few times. The chain has TRBV29-1 and TRBJ1-1, with 10 positions matching TRBD1. J was trimmed by 1 base and V by 6 bases; bases with no gene match: 8. Germline V gene sequence: CDR1 SQVTM, CDR2 ANQGSEA. This CDR3 is built from 15 residues. The CDR3 DNA is TGCAGCGTCTGGGACAGGGGTCAGAGGAACACTGAAGCTTTCTTT. Amino acids: CSVWDRGQRNTEAFF.

V gene TRBV4-1 combines with J gene TRBJ2-1; TRBD1 matches 7 bases. Trimming cost V 2 bases and J 6 bases; bases outside gene matches: 4. CDR3 size: 14 residues. Germline V gene lookup returns CDR1 MGHRA and CDR2 YSYEKL. The CDR3 is CASSQWDRLNEQFF. The CDR3 region has the DNA TGCGCCAGCAGCCAATGGGACAGACTCAATGAGCAGTTCTTC.

V and J are TRBV29-1 and TRBJ1-1; D is uncertain. The V gene lost 8 bases and the J gene lost 1 base, with 17 bases spanning the gap. This CDR3 is 14 amino acids long. Per the germline V gene, CDR1 is SQVTM and CDR2 is ANQGSEA. This CDR3 is CSIKHTHPNTEAFF. CDR3 DNA: TGCAGCATAAAACATACTCATCCGAACACTGAAGCTTTCTTT.

This chain uses TRBV4-2 with TRBJ2-5, with 7 nucleotides matching TRBD2. Germline CDR1 and CDR2: LGHNA and YNFKEQ. CDR3 length: 14 residues. Trimming cost V 1 base and J 4 bases; bases outside gene matches: 3. CDR3 protein: CASSQVGGRETQYF. The CDR3 nucleotides are TGTGCCAGCAGCCAAGTCGGGGGGAGAGAGACCCAGTACTTC.

The genes are TRBV30 and TRBJ1-2; TRBD1 is a possible D gene (6 bases). Per germline, CDR1 GTSNPN and CDR2 SVGIG (reference sequence). The V gene lost 4 bases and the J gene lost 4 bases, with 13 bases spanning the gap. The length of the CDR3 is 13 residues. The CDR3 DNA is TGTGCCTGGAAGGGGGGTGGTTCCTATGGCTACACCTTC. As protein: CAWKGGGSYGYTF.

CDR3: CASSPNTNSNQPQHF. DNA of the CDR3: TGTGCCAGCTCACCAAATACGAACAGCAATCAGCCCCAGCATTTT. The gene calls are TRBV18 and TRBJ1-5; D is ambiguous. From germline, CDR1 is KGHSH and CDR2 LQKENI. The V gene lost 2 bases and the J gene lost 1 base, with 9 bases spanning the gap. The CDR3 is 15 amino acids.

The gene calls are TRBV7-8 and TRBJ2-6; perhaps TRBD1 as D (5 bases). This CDR3 has 13 amino acids. V was clipped by 2 bases and J by 8 bases, with 7 bases between them. Germline V lookup: CDR1 SGHVS, CDR2 FQNEAQ. DNA for the CDR3: TGTGCCAGCAGCTTACAGGGAACCAACGTCCTGACTTTC. It yields the protein CASSLQGTNVLTF.